Listed below are T cell receptor beta chains from one sample, sequenced in a study of blood T cell repertoires in COVID-19. Sequencing was performed with immunoSEQ multiplex PCR; in TCRdb, only in-frame clones are kept and a portion is missing. The sample records hundreds of thousands of clones, 88% being singletons. The sample comprised PBMCs or T cells enriched from blood (not recorded which). The receptors were sampled from a woman aged 45-60 years who had recovered from COVID-19. Each CDR3 is given with its conserved first and last residue. D genes are given only for firm matches. Clone sizes are given selectively: once, few, many, or a class where the clone is expanded.

clone_size d_call j_call v_call cdr3_nt cdr3_aa
NA TRBD2 TRBJ2-1 TRBV29-1 TGCAGCGTTGTAGCGGGAGTCTCCTACAATGAGCAGTTCTTC CSVVAGVSYNEQFF
NA NA TRBJ1-1 TRBV9 TGTGCCAGCAGCGGTGGACGGGGCACTGAAGCTTTCTTT CASSGGRGTEAFF
NA TRBD1 TRBJ1-4 TRBV11-2 TGTGCCAGCAGCCGGACAGGGTGGTCTAATGAAAAACTGTTTTTT CASSRTGWSNEKLFF
NA NA TRBJ1-2 TRBV6-5 TGTGCCAGCAGCGAGCGGGTGGGCGGCTACACCTTC CASSERVGGYTF
once TRBD2 TRBJ2-7 TRBV7-2 TGTGCCAGCAGCTTGGGGCGGGGGACCTACGAGCAGTACTTC CASSLGRGTYEQYF
few NA TRBJ2-6 TRBV28 TGTGCCAGCACCTGGGGGGTCTCTGGGGCCAACGTCCTGACTTTC CASTWGVSGANVLTF
once NA TRBJ1-5 TRBV5-1 TGCGCCAGCAGCCCTAGGGGGGGGAATCAGCCCCAGCATTTT CASSPRGGNQPQHF
NA TRBD1 TRBJ1-2 TRBV4-1 TGCGCCAGCAGCCAACGAACAGGGGGCGACGGCTATGGCTACACCTTC CASSQRTGGDGYGYTF
NA NA TRBJ1-1 TRBV5-1 TGCGCCAGCAGGACAGAGAACACTGAAGCTTTCTTT CASRTENTEAFF
NA NA TRBJ1-5 TRBV5-5 TGTGCCAGCAGTCGAGGAACAGGATTAGGTCAGCCCCAGCATTTT CASSRGTGLGQPQHF
NA TRBD2 TRBJ2-1 TRBV28 TGTGCCAGCAGTGTAGCGGGAGGGGGGTTTAGTGAGCAGTTCTTC CASSVAGGGFSEQFF
NA NA TRBJ1-1 TRBV30 TGTGCCTGGAGTGTAGGACAAACTTACACTGAAGCTTTCTTT CAWSVGQTYTEAFF
NA TRBD1 TRBJ2-1 TRBV30 TGTGCCTGGCACCGGGACAGGGGGTTTAATGAGCAGTTCTTC CAWHRDRGFNEQFF
NA NA TRBJ1-2 TRBV4-2 TGTGCCAGCAGCCCCTCCGTCGGGGATGGCTACACCTTC CASSPSVGDGYTF
NA TRBD1 TRBJ1-5 TRBV27 TGTGCCAGCAGTTTGACAGGGGCTGGTCAGCCCCAGCATTTT CASSLTGAGQPQHF
NA TRBD1 TRBJ2-7 TRBV7-9 TGTGCCAGCACCAGCCTGGGACAGGCCTACGAGCAGTACTTC CASTSLGQAYEQYF
NA NA TRBJ1-5 TRBV24-1 TGTGCCACCAGTGATCCTGGGAGGGACGGCAATCAGCCCCAGCATTTT CATSDPGRDGNQPQHF
NA NA TRBJ1-1 TRBV25-1 TGTGCCAGCAGATCACCGCTTACAGGGTCGTGGACTGAAGCTTTCTTT CASRSPLTGSWTEAFF
NA NA TRBJ1-2 TRBV7-9 TGTGCCAGCAGCTTAGAGACGGGCGGGAACTATGGCTACACCTTC CASSLETGGNYGYTF
NA NA TRBJ1-4 TRBV18 TGTGCCAGCTCACCCCAAGAGCGTAATCAAAAACTGTTTTTT CASSPQERNQKLFF
few NA TRBJ1-2 TRBV2 TGTGCCAGCAGTGATTTCAGGGCGACTTCTAACTATGGCTACACCTTC CASSDFRATSNYGYTF
NA TRBD1 TRBJ2-5 TRBV15 TGTGCCACCAGCAGAGGGAAAGGGACAGGGGGAGAGACCCAGTACTTC CATSRGKGTGGETQYF
NA TRBD1 TRBJ1-1 TRBV18 TGTGCCAGCTCACCCCGGACAGGGGATAACACTGAAGCTTTCTTT CASSPRTGDNTEAFF
NA TRBD2 TRBJ2-3 TRBV10-3 TGTGCCATCAGTGAAGGGACTAGCGGGGGGCCTCTGGGCACAGATACGCAGTATTTT CAISEGTSGGPLGTDTQYF
NA NA TRBJ2-2 TRBV2 TGTGCCAGCAGTGGGGGGGGCGGCGGGGAGCTGTTTTTT CASSGGGGGELFF
NA TRBD2 TRBJ2-7 TRBV4-3 TGCGCCAGCAGTCAGACCGGGACTAGTGACGAGCAGTACTTC CASSQTGTSDEQYF
NA TRBD1 TRBJ1-2 TRBV7-2 TGTGCCAGCAGCCTGGGACAGAACTATGGCTACACCTTC CASSLGQNYGYTF
NA NA TRBJ1-4 TRBV4-3 TGCGCCAGCAGCCGTACTTACAGGGCTTCTAATGAAAAACTGTTTTTT CASSRTYRASNEKLFF
NA NA TRBJ2-5 TRBV28 TGTGCCAGCAGTAGGGGGACGGCAGAGACCCAGTACTTC CASSRGTAETQYF
once TRBD1 TRBJ2-5 TRBV2 TGTGCCAGCAGGGGGGGACAGGGCTCGGAGACCCAGTACTTC CASRGGQGSETQYF
NA TRBD1 TRBJ2-5 TRBV19 TGTGCCAGTAGCCCCAGGACAGGGGGTCAAGAGACCCAGTACTTC CASSPRTGGQETQYF
NA TRBD1 TRBJ2-7 TRBV25-1 TGTGCCAGCAGTGACTTATACCGGGACAGGGGGCTCTACGAGCAGTACTTC CASSDLYRDRGLYEQYF
NA NA TRBJ2-2 TRBV7-2 TGTGCCAGCAGCCTGGGAGGTACGAACACCGGGGAGCTGTTTTTT CASSLGGTNTGELFF
NA TRBD2 TRBJ2-5 TRBV11-2 TGTGCCAGCAGCTTAGGAGCGGGGGGCCAAGAGACCCAGTACTTC CASSLGAGGQETQYF
few NA TRBJ1-4 TRBV28 TGTGCCAGCAGTTTGGGCGAGGGGAGGGATAATGAAAAACTGTTTTTT CASSLGEGRDNEKLFF
NA TRBD1 TRBJ2-7 TRBV30 TGTGCCTGGAAGGCCCTCGGGACAGGGGTTTTTTACGAGCAGTACTTC CAWKALGTGVFYEQYF
NA NA TRBJ2-5 TRBV5-1 TGCGCCAGCAGCTTGGCGTTGGAGACCCAGTACTTC CASSLALETQYF
NA NA TRBJ2-1 TRBV30 TGTGCCTGGAGTGTTGGTGTCACGAGCTCCTACAATGAGCAGTTCTTC CAWSVGVTSSYNEQFF
NA TRBD1 TRBJ2-7 TRBV27 TGTGCCAGCTCTAGGGGGCACTACGAGCAGTACTTC CASSRGHYEQYF
NA TRBD1 TRBJ1-4 TRBV4-1 TGCGCCAGCAGCTTCCGGACAGGCACTAATGAAAAACTGTTTTTT CASSFRTGTNEKLFF